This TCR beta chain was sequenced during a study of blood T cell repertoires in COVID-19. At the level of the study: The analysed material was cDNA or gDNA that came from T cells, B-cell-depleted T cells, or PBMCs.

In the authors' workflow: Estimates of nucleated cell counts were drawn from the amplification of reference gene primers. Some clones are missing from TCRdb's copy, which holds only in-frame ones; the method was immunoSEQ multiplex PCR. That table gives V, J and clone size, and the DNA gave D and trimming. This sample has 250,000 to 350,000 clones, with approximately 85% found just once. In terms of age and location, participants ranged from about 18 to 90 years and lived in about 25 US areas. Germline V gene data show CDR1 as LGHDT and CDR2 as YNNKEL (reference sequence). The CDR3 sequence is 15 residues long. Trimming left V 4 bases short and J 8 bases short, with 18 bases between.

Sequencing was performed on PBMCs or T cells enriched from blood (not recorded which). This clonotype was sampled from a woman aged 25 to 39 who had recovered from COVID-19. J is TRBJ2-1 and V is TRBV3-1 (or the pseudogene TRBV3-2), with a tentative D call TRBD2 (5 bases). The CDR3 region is CASSLRHTRVDEQFF. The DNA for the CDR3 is TGTGCCAGCAGCCTTCGACACACGAGGGTCGATGAGCAGTTCTTC.